This T cell receptor (beta chain) was recorded in a study of graft-versus-host responses after intestinal transplantation. Study context: Transplants given to recipients were multivisceral, liver-intestinal, or isolated intestinal. Anti-thymocyte globulin served as induction for all recipients, who then took tacrolimus and steroids for 2 to 4 years. The study's findings and limits: Individuals carrying graft-donor T cell macrochimerism showed high graft-versus-host to host-versus-graft clonal ratios in allografts.

Assay used: immunoSEQ multiplex PCR; TCRdb lists only in-frame clones, some missing. The table shows tens of thousands of clones, with approximately 94% occurring only once. The table lists this clone with a few counts. Its specificity is unknown. The CDR3 consists of 13 residues. Germline assignment: CDR1 LGHNA and CDR2 YSLEER. The germline V and J ends were trimmed by 1 base and 4 bases, with 7 bases remaining between them. Here the sequenced sample was unstimulated CD8+ T cells sorted from spleen or lymph node cells, taken before intestinal transplant. V usage is TRBV4-3 and J usage is TRBJ1-1; the D gene is possibly TRBD1 (5 bases). The TCR originated in a human donor who received an intestinal transplant. The CDR3 DNA reads as TGCGCCAGCAGCCAAGTCAGGGCCACTGAAGCTTTCTTT. It codes for CASSQVRATEAFF.